This note documents a single TCR beta chain sequence. The data were taken from a study of T cells in Graves' hyperthyroidism and ophthalmopathy. Amplification of TCR beta CDR3 regions was performed using RNA transcripts as template. An initial round of RT-PCR targeting the TCR CDR3 relied on the HTBI primer set. TCRdb re-called the multiplex PCR reads through MiXCR, storing one row per CDR3 protein. The table lists approximately 710,000 distinct CDR3 sequences, approximately 15% of them singletons. The CDR3 sequence is 15 residues long. The V end was cut by 6 bases, the J end by 3 bases, with 17 bases between. The germline gives CDR1 MDHEN, CDR2 SYDVKM.

The sequenced sample was blood. The chain couples TRBV28 to TRBJ1-1; D possibly corresponds to TRBD1 (5 bases). The clonotype comes from a man in his forties or fifties with Graves' hyperthyroidism. The CDR3 sequence: CASSPQPGIDTEAFF. DNA of the CDR3: TGTGCCAGCAGCCCCCAGCCAGGGATCGACACTGAAGCTTTCTTT.